The next 23 T cell receptor beta chains were all read from a single sample in a study of T cells in women clearing cervical HPV infection. Only in-frame clones appear in the TCRdb table, and some are missing; sequencing was by immunoSEQ multiplex PCR. The sample includes about 32,000 clones. The material sequenced was blood buffy coat. The source is a woman between 18 and 75 years old with a cervical HPV16 infection that either progressed to CIN3+ or cleared (not recorded which).

Notes on this clone: Coverage ceases 3 residues before the CDR3 finishes, and the germline J gene fills in the end. This chain uses TRBV18 with TRBJ2-1; 7 bases fit TRBD2. J was trimmed by 0 bases and V by 3 bases; bases with no gene match: 8. CDR3 length equals 17 residues. CDR1 and CDR2 from the germline V gene are KGHSH and LQKENI. CDR3 DNA, as far as it was read: TGTGCCAGCTCACCGGTTCCAGCGGGAAGCTCCTACAATGAG. It codes for CASSPVPAGSSYNE. The full-length CDR3 reads as CASSPVPAGSSYNEQFF.

A word on this clone: Read coverage stops 3 residues before the CDR3 terminus; the germline J gene supplies the remainder. V and J are TRBV5-1 and TRBJ1-4; TRBD1 matches at 8 bases. Germline assignment: CDR1 SGHRS and CDR2 YFSETQ. Trimming cost V 4 bases and J 7 bases; bases outside gene matches: 6. The CDR3 is 14 amino acids. This CDR3 is CASSRDRNGEKLFF. Partial CDR3 DNA: TGCGCCAGCAGCCGGGACAGGAACGGTGAAAAA.

About this clone: The CDR3 extends 3 residues past the end of the read, so its final part is completed from the germline J gene. The chain couples TRBV28 to TRBJ2-7, with D unresolved. V was pared by 6 bases and J by 6 bases, with 9 bases between. The V gene's germline CDR1 is MDHEN and CDR2 SYDVKM. The CDR3 is made up of 11 amino acids. CDR3 region: CASRATGEQYF. The CDR3 bases that were read are TGTGCCAGCAGGGCAACGGGCGAG.

A remark on this clone: The read falls 3 residues short of the CDR3 end, and the missing part is taken from the germline J gene. The J gene is TRBJ2-5, the V gene TRBV7-2; the match to TRBD1 covers 7 bases. Germline-derived CDR1 and CDR2 are SGHTA and FQGNSA. V was clipped by 4 bases and J by 1 base; unmatched bases: 3. CDR3 size: 14 residues. CDR3 loop: CASSSDRVQETQYF. The CDR3 bases that were read are TGTGCCAGCAGCTCTGACAGGGTCCAAGAGACC.

On this clone: The DNA ends 3 residues before the CDR3 does, and the rest of the CDR3 is filled in from the germline J gene. The chain joins TRBV19 to TRBJ1-5; 7 bases are a match to TRBD1. CDR3 length: 16 amino acids. The trim removed 3 bases at V and 1 base at J, leaving 6 bases unmatched. The germline V gene encodes CDR1 LNHDA and CDR2 SQIVND (reference sequence). The DNA read from the CDR3 is TGTGCCAGTAGTATGGAAGGGGGCTGGAGCAATCAGCCC. Amino acid sequence: CASSMEGGWSNQP. The full CDR3 protein reads CASSMEGGWSNQPQHF.

A note on this clone: The read is 3 residues too short to cover the CDR3 end, so that end is filled in from the germline J gene. The chain uses TRBV29-1 and TRBJ2-7, with TRBD1 matching 7 bases. Per the germline V gene, CDR1 is SQVTM and CDR2 is ANQGSEA. With V trimmed by 6 bases and J by 3 bases, 8 bases remained unmatched. This CDR3 contains 13 residues. This chain's CDR3 is CSVSGTVGYEQYF. CDR3 bases read: TGCAGCGTCTCCGGGACAGTAGGCTACGAG.

Points on this clone: The CDR3 extends 3 residues past the end of the read, so its final part is completed from the germline J gene. The J gene is TRBJ2-1, the V gene TRBV30, with D perhaps TRBD1 (5 bases). Germline-derived CDR1 and CDR2 are GTSNPN and SVGIG (reference sequence). The CDR3 is made up of 14 amino acids. V shed 3 bases and J shed 6 bases, with 15 bases lying between them. The DNA read from the CDR3 is TGTGCCTGGAGGAGTAGGGGTAGGTCCAATGAG. It codes for CAWRSRGRSNE. The complete CDR3 sequence is CAWRSRGRSNEQFF.

With regard to this clone: The observed sequence ends 3 residues before the CDR3 terminus, with the missing tail filled in from the germline J gene. Distinct nucleotide sequences in the sample also encode this CDR3. V usage is TRBV18 and J usage is TRBJ1-3; 9 positions agree with TRBD1. CDR3 length: 18 amino acids. The V and J ends lost 3 bases and 0 bases, in that order; junction bases with no gene match: 9. CDR1 and CDR2 from the germline V gene are KGHSH and LQKENI. CDR3 in amino acids: CASSPIPGQGFSGNTIYF. The covered CDR3 bases are TGTGCCAGCTCACCCATTCCGGGACAGGGATTCTCTGGAAACACC.

Comment on this clone: The CDR3 end lies 3 residues beyond the end of the read and is filled in from the germline J gene. The rearrangement uses TRBV19 and TRBJ1-2; D possibly corresponds to TRBD1 (5 bases). With 7 bases removed from V and 4 bases from J, the gap between germline ends came to 16 bases. CDR1 and CDR2 from the germline V gene are LNHDA and SQIVND (reference sequence). The CDR3 covers 14 residues. The sequenced part of the CDR3 DNA is TGTGCCAGTACCCACTCCCAGGGTTCCTATGGC. It specifies CASTHSQGSYG. The complete CDR3 sequence is CASTHSQGSYGYTF.

About this clone itself: The read falls 3 residues short of the CDR3 end, and the missing part is taken from the germline J gene. This chain connects TRBV7-2 to TRBJ2-3; D may be TRBD2 (5 bases). V lost 4 bases, J lost 1 base, and 9 bases lay in between. The CDR3 is 14 residues long. The germline V gene has CDR1 SGHTA and CDR2 FQGNSA. The covered CDR3 bases are TGTGCCAGCAGCTCCGGGGTGGGCACAGATACG. Its protein is CASSSGVGTDT. The complete CDR3 protein is CASSSGVGTDTQYF.

CDR3 bases read: TGCGCCAGCAGCTTGGAGCAGGGAGGGGCCAACGTC. Translation gives CASSLEQGGANV. The full CDR3 protein reads CASSLEQGGANVLTF. The chain employs TRBV5-1 and TRBJ2-6, with a weak D call TRBD1 (5 bases). Sequencing ends 3 residues short of the CDR3 end; the germline J gene provides the rest. Germline V gene sequence: CDR1 SGHRS, CDR2 YFSETQ. Between the trimmed V and J ends, which lost 0 bases and 4 bases, there was a span of 8 bases. CDR3 length equals 15 residues.

Comments on this clone: Read data end 3 residues before the CDR3 end; the end is taken from the germline J gene. The rearrangement links TRBV29-1 to TRBJ2-3; possibly TRBD2 for D (7 bases). The CDR3 sequence is 15 residues long. Germline CDR1 is SQVTM and CDR2 is ANQGSEA. This CDR3 is CSVRSRGGAQETQYF. The sequenced CDR3 bases are TGCAGCGTTCGATCAAGGGGGGGGGCCCAAGAGACG.

As to this clone: Sequencing ends 3 residues short of the CDR3 end; the germline J gene provides the rest. The V gene is TRBV20-1, the J gene TRBJ1-2; D ambiguous. V was pared by 3 bases and J by 4 bases, with 18 bases between. Looked up from germline, CDR1 is DFQATT and CDR2 is SNEGSKA (reference sequence). This CDR3 has 15 amino acids. CDR3 sequence reads: CSASWHPGVGYGYTF. The sequenced CDR3 bases are TGCAGTGCTAGTTGGCATCCCGGGGTGGGCTATGGC.

CDR3 region: CASSLTGAMDTQYF. The covered CDR3 bases are TGTGCCAGCAGCTTGACAGGGGCTATGGATACG. This chain uses TRBV7-3 with TRBJ2-3, with 8 bases fitting TRBD1. The sequence runs out 3 residues before the end of the CDR3; the remainder is reconstructed from the germline J gene. CDR3 length: 14 residues. After removal of 3 bases from V and 6 bases from J, the junction contained 5 bases not matched to a gene. In germline, CDR1 is SGHTA, CDR2 FQGTGA.

Notes on this clone: The read terminates 3 residues ahead of where the CDR3 ends, so the germline J gene completes it. The chain recombines TRBV6-2 or TRBV6-3 with TRBJ2-2, with TRBD2 as a possible D gene (5 bases). CDR1 is MNHEY and CDR2 is SVGEGT in the germline V gene. The CDR3 is made up of 14 amino acids. The chain's CDR3 is CASTMGADGSPLFF. CDR3 DNA (partial): TGTGCCAGTACCATGGGAGCGGACGGTTCACCG.

With respect to this clone: The read ends 3 residues before the CDR3 terminus; that terminus is restored from the germline J gene. V is TRBV19 and J is TRBJ1-4; possibly TRBD1 for D (5 bases). The CDR3 extends over 18 amino acids. Per the germline V gene, CDR1 is LNHDA and CDR2 is SQIVND (reference sequence). The CDR3 spells CASIGLTASSSGANVLFF. Incomplete CDR3 DNA: TGTGCCAGTATTGGGTTGACAGCTAGTAGCTCTGGGGCCAACGTA.

As concerns this clone: The read halts 3 residues ahead of the CDR3 end, with the missing end drawn from the germline J gene. Other DNA sequences of this sample code for an identical CDR3. The chain uses TRBV7-7 and TRBJ1-1, with D hard to call. Germline loops: CDR1 SSHAT, CDR2 FNYEAQ (reference sequence). CDR3 length: 14 residues. CDR3 sequence reads: CASSFRAGAETAFF. The part of the CDR3 DNA that was read is TGTGCCAGCAGCTTTAGAGCTGGTGCGGAGACC.

As regards this clone: The sequence runs out 3 residues before the end of the CDR3; the remainder is reconstructed from the germline J gene. The chain links TRBV30 to TRBJ2-3; 11 positions agree with TRBD1. Germline CDR1 and CDR2: GTSNPN and SVGIG (reference sequence). The CDR3 has 15 residues. The CDR3 DNA, read in part, is TGTGCCTGGGGACAGGGGGCGATTAGCAATCAGCCG. It codes for CAWGQGAISNQP. The entire CDR3 protein reads CAWGQGAISNQPQYF.

About this clone: The read terminates 3 residues ahead of where the CDR3 ends, so the germline J gene completes it. Other DNA sequences in the sample encode the same CDR3. This chain links TRBV7-9 with TRBJ1-1; a possible D gene is TRBD1 (6 bases). The germline V gene has CDR1 SEHNR and CDR2 FQNEAQ (reference sequence). This CDR3 has 13 residues. CDR3 in amino acids: CASSRDTQETAFF. CDR3 DNA, as far as it was read: TGTGCCAGCAGCCGGGACACCCAAGAGACC.

On this clone: The CDR3 extends 3 residues past the end of the read, so its final part is completed from the germline J gene. The chain recombines TRBV18 with TRBJ1-1; no clear D. The CDR3 is 17 residues long. V lost 3 bases, J lost 4 bases, and 21 bases lay in between. Per the germline V gene, CDR1 is KGHSH and CDR2 is LQKENI. CDR3 loop: CASSPYGGITRGTEAFF. CDR3 DNA, as far as it was read: TGTGCCAGCTCACCCTACGGAGGGATCACCCGGGGCACTGAA. The complete variable domain, with remaining parts taken from reference TRBV18 and TRBJ1-1, reads NAGVMQNPRHLVRRRGQEARLRCSPMKGHSHVYWYRQLPEEGLKFMVYLQKENIIDESGMPKERFSAEFPKEGPSILRIQQVVRGDSAAYFCASSPYGGITRGTEAFFGQGTRLTVV.

A remark on this clone: Read sequence stops 3 residues before the CDR3 end, and the germline J gene provides the missing end. The chain uses TRBV5-6 and TRBJ2-3; 9 nucleotides align to TRBD2. The CDR3 extends over 15 amino acids. Looked up from germline, CDR1 is SGHDT and CDR2 is YYEEEE. CDR3: CASSPGGGATETQYF. The covered CDR3 bases are TGTGCCAGCAGCCCGGGCGGGGGGGCGACGGAGACG.

As for this clone: Read coverage stops 3 residues before the CDR3 terminus; the germline J gene supplies the remainder. This rearrangement joins TRBV2 to TRBJ2-4; 9 nucleotides agree with TRBD1. Per the germline V gene, CDR1 is SNHLY and CDR2 is FYNNEI. The junction had 4 bases not matched to a gene; V was cut back by 4 bases and J by 6 bases. CDR3 length equals 14 residues. The CDR3 here is CASSGGTGSNIQYF. The part of the CDR3 DNA that was read is TGTGCCAGCAGTGGGGGGACAGGGTCAAACATT. Variable domain in full (rest from reference TRBV2 and TRBJ2-4): EPEVTQTPSHQVTQMGQEVILRCVPISNHLYFYWYRQILGQKVEFLVSFYNNEISEKSEIFDDQFSVERPDGSNFTLKIRSTKLEDSAMYFCASSGGTGSNIQYFGAGTRLSVL.

The sequenced CDR3 bases are TGTGCCAGCAGCTTTACTAGCGGGGCGACAGATACG. Translation gives CASSFTSGATDT. The entire CDR3 is CASSFTSGATDTQYF. J is TRBJ2-3 and V is TRBV11-2, with TRBD2 identical over 10 bases. The read finishes 3 residues shy of the CDR3 end, and the germline J gene is used to complete it. The CDR3 length is 15 residues. Trimming at V came to 3 bases and at J to 3 bases, leaving 3 bases not matched to a gene. Per the germline V gene, CDR1 is SGHAT and CDR2 is FQNNGV.